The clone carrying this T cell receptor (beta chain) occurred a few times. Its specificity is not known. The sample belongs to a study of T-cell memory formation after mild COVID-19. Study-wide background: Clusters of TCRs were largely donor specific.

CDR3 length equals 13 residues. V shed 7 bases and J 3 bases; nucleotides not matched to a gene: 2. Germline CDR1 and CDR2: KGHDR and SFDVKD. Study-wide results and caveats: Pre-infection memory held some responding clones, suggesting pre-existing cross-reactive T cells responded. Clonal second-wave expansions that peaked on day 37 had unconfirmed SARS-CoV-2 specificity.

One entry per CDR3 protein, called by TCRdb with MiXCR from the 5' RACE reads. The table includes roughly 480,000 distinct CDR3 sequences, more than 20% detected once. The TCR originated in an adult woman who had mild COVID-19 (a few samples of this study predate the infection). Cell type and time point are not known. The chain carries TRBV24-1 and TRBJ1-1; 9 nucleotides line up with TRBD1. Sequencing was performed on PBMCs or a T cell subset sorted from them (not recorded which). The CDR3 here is CATRRQGDTEAFF. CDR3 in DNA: TGTGCCACCAGACGACAGGGGGACACTGAAGCTTTCTTT.